This TCR beta chain is drawn from a study of identical twins. TCRdb re-called the 5' RACE reads with MiXCR, one entry per CDR3 protein. Here the sample spans 690,000 or so distinct CDR3 sequences, less than 7% being singletons. Everyone who donated was a healthy Caucasian. The sequence derives from a man aged 18 to 35 in good health. Material: naive T cells sorted from blood.

The CDR3 reads CASSSIRGTSYEQYF. The DNA of the CDR3 is TGTGCCAGCAGCTCTATCCGAGGAACGTCCTACGAGCAGTACTTC. The V call is TRBV5-5, the J call TRBJ2-7; D is ambiguous. The CDR3 spans 15 residues. Trimming stripped 3 bases from V and 1 base from J, with 14 bases between. The germline V gene encodes CDR1 SGHKS and CDR2 YYEKEE (reference sequence).